This T cell receptor beta chain appears in the sequencing data of a study of shared clonotypes between healthy human individuals. V lost 4 bases to trimming and J lost 9 bases, with 13 bases between them. The germline V gene encodes CDR1 SGHRS and CDR2 YFSETQ. The CDR3 is 12 amino acids. Sequenced by immunoSEQ multiplex PCR; TCRdb stores in-frame clones only, minus some. Of roughly 1,000,000 clones in the sample, around 78% are singletons; the top ten hold 0.5% to 0.65%. Source material: memory CD4+ T cells from PBMCs. The sample's subset: CD45RA-negative fraction. The rearrangement links TRBV5-1 to TRBJ1-1, with D perhaps TRBD1 (6 bases). The TCR was taken from a man younger than 30 in good health. Some clones in this sample may be carry-over from other donors' samples. Here the CDR3 reads CASSRGPSKAFF. CDR3 coding DNA: TGCGCCAGCAGCCGGGGGCCCAGTAAAGCTTTCTTT.